A selection of T cell receptor beta chains follows, all from one sample in a study of a mutant IDH1 vaccine in newly diagnosed glioma. TCRdb's copy holds only in-frame clones and misses some; the assay was immunoSEQ multiplex PCR. The sample comprises approximately 88,000 clones, around 80% of which are singletons, and 7.5% rests with the top ten. The source was PBMCs, collected from a glioma patient treated with radiotherapy, temozolomide or both. These receptors all come from a man aged 40-49 years with glioma. The CDR3 runs from the conserved cysteine through the conserved F or W. The D gene is left open where the match is weak. For some rows the clone size is stated as once, few or many, or as a class when expanded; others skip it.

d_gene	v_gene	j_gene	abundance	CDR3nt	CDR3aa
TRBD1	TRBV25-1	TRBJ2-1	NA	TGTGCCAGCAGTGACGGGGTTGACAGGGGTAATGAGCAGTTCTTC	CASSDGVDRGNEQFF
TRBD1	TRBV6-4	TRBJ1-2	NA	TGTGCCAGCAGCTGGGGACAGGGGAGTCCCTATGGCTACACCTTC	CASSWGQGSPYGYTF
TRBD2	TRBV2	TRBJ2-7	once	TGTGCCAGCAGTGAAGCCCTAGCGGGGGGCGAGCAGTACTTC	CASSEALAGGEQYF
TRBD1	TRBV6-6	TRBJ1-4	few	TGTGCCAGCAGTTACTCGTTGAATCAGGGGGACGAAAAACTGTTTTTT	CASSYSLNQGDEKLFF
NA	TRBV4-2	TRBJ1-5	NA	TGTGCCAGCAGCCAAGTGGAGGGCCAGCCCCAGCATTTT	CASSQVEGQPQHF
NA	TRBV4-3	TRBJ1-3	few	TGCGCCAGCAGCCAAGATGCGACCGGGTTCGGAAACACCATATATTTT	CASSQDATGFGNTIYF
TRBD1	TRBV5-1	TRBJ1-6	NA	TGCGCCAGCAGCTTGGAGGGACAGGGTATGGATTCACCCCTCCACTTT	CASSLEGQGMDSPLHF
NA	TRBV4-3	TRBJ1-4	few	TGCGCCAGCAGCTACCGGAGGGGCGAAGAAAAACTGTTTTTT	CASSYRRGEEKLFF
TRBD2	TRBV4-3	TRBJ2-1	few	TGCGCCAGCAGCCCGGGACTAGCGGGAGGATCGAACAATGAGCAGTTCTTC	CASSPGLAGGSNNEQFF
NA	TRBV5-8	TRBJ1-1	NA	TGTGCCAGCAGCTCCGGGACCCTGACGGTGGACACTGAAGCTTTCTTT	CASSSGTLTVDTEAFF
NA	TRBV7-2	TRBJ2-3	NA	TGTGCCAGCAGCCCCCAGGGTTTCGCTCGAACAGATACGCAGTATTTT	CASSPQGFARTDTQYF
NA	TRBV5-1	TRBJ2-1	NA	TGCGCCAGCAGCTTGGTTCCCCCAGAGTTTAGGTACAATGAGCAGTTCTTC	CASSLVPPEFRYNEQFF
NA	TRBV6-5	TRBJ1-1	NA	TGTGCCAGCAGTTACCACAAACCCCCTTCGAACACTGAAGCTTTCTTT	CASSYHKPPSNTEAFF
NA	TRBV18	TRBJ2-7	NA	TGTGCCAGCTCACCACGCCAGGGAAATTTATACGAGCAGTACTTC	CASSPRQGNLYEQYF